This T cell receptor beta chain derives from a study of blood T cell repertoires in COVID-19. CDR3 length: 15 amino acids. Germline V gives CDR1 MNHEY, CDR2 SVGEGT. The V and J ends lost 2 bases and 7 bases respectively, with 17 bases between them. TCRdb keeps only in-frame clones here, not all; method: immunoSEQ multiplex PCR. The table records 250,000 or so clones, 82% of them present only once. Input material: peripheral blood. The chain carries TRBV6-2 or TRBV6-3 and TRBJ1-2; D may be TRBD1 (5 bases). The receptor comes from a woman aged 70-85 years with acute or convalescent COVID-19. This CDR3 is CASSYLTESPSGYTF. In nucleotides, the CDR3 is TGTGCCAGCAGTTACCTGACAGAGAGTCCTTCTGGCTACACCTTC.